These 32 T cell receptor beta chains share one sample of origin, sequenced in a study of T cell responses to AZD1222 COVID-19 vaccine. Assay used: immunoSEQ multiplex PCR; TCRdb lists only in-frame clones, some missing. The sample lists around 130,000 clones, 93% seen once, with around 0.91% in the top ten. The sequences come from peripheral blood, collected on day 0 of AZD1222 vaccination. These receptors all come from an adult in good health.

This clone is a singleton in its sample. The CDR3 bases are TGTGCCAGCAGCCTGACCCGTCAGGACACCATATATTTT. Protein: CASSLTRQDTIYF. The chain employs TRBV6-5 and TRBJ1-3; D unresolved. The germline V gene has CDR1 MNHEY and CDR2 SVGAGI. The CDR3 runs 13 residues. V was shortened by 6 bases and J by 8 bases, with 14 bases between the two germline ends.

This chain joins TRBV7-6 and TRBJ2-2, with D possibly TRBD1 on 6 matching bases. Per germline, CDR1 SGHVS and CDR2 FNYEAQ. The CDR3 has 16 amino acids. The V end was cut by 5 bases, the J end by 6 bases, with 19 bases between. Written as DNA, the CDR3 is TGTGCCAGCAGCGGAGCCGGGCCCCAGGGGCCCGGGGAGCTGTTTTTT. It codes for CASSGAGPQGPGELFF.

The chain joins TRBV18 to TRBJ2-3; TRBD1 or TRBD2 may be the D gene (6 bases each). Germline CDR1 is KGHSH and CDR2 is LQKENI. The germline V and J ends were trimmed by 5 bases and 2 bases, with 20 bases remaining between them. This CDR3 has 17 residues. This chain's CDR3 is CASSSNARGRATDTQYF. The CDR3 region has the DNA TGTGCCAGCTCATCAAACGCCCGGGGGCGCGCCACAGATACGCAGTATTTT. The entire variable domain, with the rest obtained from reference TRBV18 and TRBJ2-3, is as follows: NAGVMQNPRHLVRRRGQEARLRCSPMKGHSHVYWYRQLPEEGLKFMVYLQKENIIDESGMPKERFSAEFPKEGPSILRIQQVVRGDSAAYFCASSSNARGRATDTQYFGPGTRLTVL.

The CDR3 region is CASSQPWAGGTEAFF. The CDR3 bases are TGTGCCAGCAGCCAACCATGGGCCGGGGGGACTGAAGCTTTCTTT. V is TRBV3-1 (or the pseudogene TRBV3-2) and J is TRBJ1-1, with a tentative D call TRBD1 (5 bases). Trimming left V 2 bases short and J 5 bases short, with 15 bases between. This CDR3 has 15 amino acids. Germline V gene sequence: CDR1 LGHDT, CDR2 YNNKEL (reference sequence).

CDR3 in DNA: TGTGCCAGCAGCCAAGATGGTGGGGAGCTGTTTTTT. Protein sequence: CASSQDGGELFF. This chain joins TRBV4-2 and TRBJ2-2; D gene ambiguous. CDR3 length: 12 residues. Deletions cut 0 bases from V and 8 bases from J, with 4 bases between. CDR1 is LGHNA and CDR2 is YNFKEQ in the germline V gene.

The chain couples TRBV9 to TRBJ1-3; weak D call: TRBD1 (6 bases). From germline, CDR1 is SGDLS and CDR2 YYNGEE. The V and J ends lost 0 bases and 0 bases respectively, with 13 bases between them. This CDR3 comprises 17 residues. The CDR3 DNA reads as TGTGCCAGCAGCGTAGAGGGGGAGGGCTACTCTGGAAACACCATATATTTT. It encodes CASSVEGEGYSGNTIYF.

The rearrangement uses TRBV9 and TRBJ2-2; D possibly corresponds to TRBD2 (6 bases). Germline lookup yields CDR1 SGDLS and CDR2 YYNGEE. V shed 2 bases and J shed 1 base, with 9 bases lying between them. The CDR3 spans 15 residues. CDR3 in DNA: TGTGCCAGCAGCGTCGGCGGGGAGAACACCGGGGAGCTGTTTTTT. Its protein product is CASSVGGENTGELFF.

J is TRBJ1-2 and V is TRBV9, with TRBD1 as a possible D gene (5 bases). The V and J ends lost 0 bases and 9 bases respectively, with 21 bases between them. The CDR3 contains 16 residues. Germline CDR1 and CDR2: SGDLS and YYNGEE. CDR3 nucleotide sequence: TGTGCCAGCAGCGTAGGGGGGTCGGGATCCATAGGGAGCTACACCTTC. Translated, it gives CASSVGGSGSIGSYTF.

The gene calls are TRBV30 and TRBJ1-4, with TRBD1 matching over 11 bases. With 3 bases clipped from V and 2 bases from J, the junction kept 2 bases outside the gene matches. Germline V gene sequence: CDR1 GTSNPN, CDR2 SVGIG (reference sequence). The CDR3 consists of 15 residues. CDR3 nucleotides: TGTGCCTGGAGCGGACAGGGGGCCACTAATGAAAAACTGTTTTTT. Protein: CAWSGQGATNEKLFF.

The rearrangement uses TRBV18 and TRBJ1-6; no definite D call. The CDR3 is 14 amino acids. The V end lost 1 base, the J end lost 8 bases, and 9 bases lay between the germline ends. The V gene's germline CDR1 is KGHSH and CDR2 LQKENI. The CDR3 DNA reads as TGTGCCAGCTCACCACAAGGGTTGGATTCACCCCTCCACTTT. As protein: CASSPQGLDSPLHF.

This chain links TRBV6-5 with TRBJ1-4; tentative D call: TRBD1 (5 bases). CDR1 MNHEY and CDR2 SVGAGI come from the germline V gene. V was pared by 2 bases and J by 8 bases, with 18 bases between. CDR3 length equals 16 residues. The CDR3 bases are TGTGCCAGCAGTTACACCCCAGGGAATTGGGGGGAAAAACTGTTTTTT. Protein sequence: CASSYTPGNWGEKLFF.

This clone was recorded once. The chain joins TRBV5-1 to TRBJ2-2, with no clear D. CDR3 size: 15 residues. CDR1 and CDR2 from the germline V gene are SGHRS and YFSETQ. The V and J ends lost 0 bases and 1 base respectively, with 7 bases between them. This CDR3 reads CASSLAAENTGELFF. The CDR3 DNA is TGCGCCAGCAGCTTGGCCGCCGAGAACACCGGGGAGCTGTTTTTT.

The CDR3 protein is CASSLAVRGDTEAFF. The CDR3 DNA is TGTGCCAGCAGCTTAGCGGTGCGGGGGGACACTGAAGCTTTCTTT. J is TRBJ1-1 and V is TRBV11-2; possible D gene TRBD1, 5 bases. CDR1 and CDR2 from the germline V gene are SGHAT and FQNNGV. The CDR3 is 15 amino acids. V was shortened by 1 base and J by 3 bases, with 12 bases between the two germline ends.

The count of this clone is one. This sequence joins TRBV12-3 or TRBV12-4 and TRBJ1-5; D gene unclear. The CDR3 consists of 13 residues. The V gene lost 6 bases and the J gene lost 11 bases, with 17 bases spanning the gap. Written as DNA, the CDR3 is TGTGCCAGCAGATTGGACGGAGAGGGAGCCCAGCATTTT. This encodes CASRLDGEGAQHF.

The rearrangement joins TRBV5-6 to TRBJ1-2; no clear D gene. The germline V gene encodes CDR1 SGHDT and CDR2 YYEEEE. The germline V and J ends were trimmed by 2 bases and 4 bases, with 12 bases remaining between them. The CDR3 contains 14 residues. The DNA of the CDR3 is TGTGCCAGCAGCTTCTGGCAGGCGGTCTATGGCTACACCTTC. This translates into CASSFWQAVYGYTF.

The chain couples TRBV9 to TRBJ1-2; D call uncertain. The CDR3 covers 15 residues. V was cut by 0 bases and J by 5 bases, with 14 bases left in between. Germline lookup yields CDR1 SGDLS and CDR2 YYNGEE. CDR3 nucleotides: TGTGCCAGCAGCGTAGGTGGTATAGGACCATATGGCTACACCTTC. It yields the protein CASSVGGIGPYGYTF. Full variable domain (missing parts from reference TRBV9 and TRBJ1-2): DSGVTQTPKHLITATGQRVTLRCSPRSGDLSVYWYQQSLDQGLQFLIQYYNGEERAKGNILERFSAQQFPDLHSELNLSSLELGDSALYFCASSVGGIGPYGYTFGSGTRLTVV.

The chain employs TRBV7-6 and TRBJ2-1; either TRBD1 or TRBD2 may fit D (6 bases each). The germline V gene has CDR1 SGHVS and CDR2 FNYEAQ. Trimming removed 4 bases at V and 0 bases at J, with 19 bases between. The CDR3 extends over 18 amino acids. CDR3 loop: CASSSVGGGASSYNEQFF. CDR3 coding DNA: TGTGCCAGCAGCTCGGTCGGGGGCGGGGCGAGCTCCTACAATGAGCAGTTCTTC.

The CDR3 region is CASSPRAGRGYTF. DNA of the CDR3: TGTGCCAGCAGCCCTAGGGCAGGGCGCGGCTACACCTTC. The chain joins TRBV11-2 to TRBJ1-2; D possibly corresponds to TRBD1 (5 bases). This CDR3 is built from 13 residues. The germline V gene has CDR1 SGHAT and CDR2 FQNNGV. Deletions cut 5 bases from V and 8 bases from J, with 15 bases between.

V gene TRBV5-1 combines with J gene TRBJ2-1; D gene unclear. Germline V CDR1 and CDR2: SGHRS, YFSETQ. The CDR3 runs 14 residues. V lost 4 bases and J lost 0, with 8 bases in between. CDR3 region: CASSDLSSYNEQFF. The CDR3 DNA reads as TGCGCCAGCAGCGATCTAAGCTCCTACAATGAGCAGTTCTTC.

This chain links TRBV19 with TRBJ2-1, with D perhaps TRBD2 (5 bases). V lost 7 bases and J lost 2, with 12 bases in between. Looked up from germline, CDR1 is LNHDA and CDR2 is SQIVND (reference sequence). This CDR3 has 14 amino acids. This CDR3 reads CASNRGGPYNEQFF. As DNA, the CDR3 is TGTGCCAGTAATCGGGGTGGACCCTACAATGAGCAGTTCTTC.

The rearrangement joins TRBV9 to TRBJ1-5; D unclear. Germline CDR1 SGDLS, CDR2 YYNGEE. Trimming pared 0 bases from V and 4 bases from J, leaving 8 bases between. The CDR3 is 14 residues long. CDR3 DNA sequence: TGTGCCAGCAGCGTAGGCCCGGGGAATCAGCCCCAGCATTTT. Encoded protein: CASSVGPGNQPQHF.

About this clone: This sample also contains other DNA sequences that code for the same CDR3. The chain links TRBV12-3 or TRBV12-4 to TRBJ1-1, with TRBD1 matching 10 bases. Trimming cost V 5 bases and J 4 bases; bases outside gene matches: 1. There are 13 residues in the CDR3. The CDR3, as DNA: TGTGCCAGCAGTCGGACAGGGGGCACTGAAGCTTTCTTT. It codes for CASSRTGGTEAFF.

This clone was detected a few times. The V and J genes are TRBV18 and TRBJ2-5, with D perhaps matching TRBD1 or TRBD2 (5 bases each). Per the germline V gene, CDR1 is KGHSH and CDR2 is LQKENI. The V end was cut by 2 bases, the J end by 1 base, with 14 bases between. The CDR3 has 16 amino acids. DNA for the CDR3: TGTGCCAGCTCACCAACTTCCCCTGGGGGCCAAGAGACCCAGTACTTC. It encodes CASSPTSPGGQETQYF.

The CDR3: CASSDSYNEQFF. CDR3 in DNA: TGTGCCAGTAGCGACAGTTACAATGAGCAGTTCTTC. This sequence joins TRBV19 and TRBJ2-1, with D maybe TRBD1 (5 bases). The V end lost 6 bases, the J end lost 4 bases, and 7 bases lay between the germline ends. The CDR3 spans 12 residues. The germline V gene has CDR1 LNHDA and CDR2 SQIVND (reference sequence).

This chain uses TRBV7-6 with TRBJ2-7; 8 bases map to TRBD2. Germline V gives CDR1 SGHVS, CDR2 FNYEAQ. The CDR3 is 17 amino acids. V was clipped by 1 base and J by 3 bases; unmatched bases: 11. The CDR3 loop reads CASSLGSTSAMNYEQYF. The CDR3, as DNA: TGTGCCAGCAGCTTAGGATCGACTAGCGCAATGAACTACGAGCAGTACTTC.

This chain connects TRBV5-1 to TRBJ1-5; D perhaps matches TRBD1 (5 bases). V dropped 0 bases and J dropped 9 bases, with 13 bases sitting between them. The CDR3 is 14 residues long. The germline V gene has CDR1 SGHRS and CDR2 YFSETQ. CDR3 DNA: TGCGCCAGCAGCTTGGAGGCATTCGGGGGGCCCCAGCATTTT. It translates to CASSLEAFGGPQHF.

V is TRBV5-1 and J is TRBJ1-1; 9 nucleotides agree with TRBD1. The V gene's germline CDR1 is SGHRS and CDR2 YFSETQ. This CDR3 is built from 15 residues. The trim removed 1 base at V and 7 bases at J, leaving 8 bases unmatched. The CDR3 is CASSLPGTGSHEAFF. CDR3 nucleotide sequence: TGCGCCAGCAGCTTGCCGGGGACAGGGTCACATGAAGCTTTCTTT.

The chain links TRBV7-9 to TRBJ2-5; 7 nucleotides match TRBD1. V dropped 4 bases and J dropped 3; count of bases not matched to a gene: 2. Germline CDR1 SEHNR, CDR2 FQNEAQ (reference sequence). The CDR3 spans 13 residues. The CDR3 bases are TGTGCCAGCAGCTCACAGGGGAAAGAGACCCAGTACTTC. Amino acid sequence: CASSSQGKETQYF.

The CDR3 region is CASRERQRDSPLHF. For the CDR3, the DNA is TGTGCCAGCAGAGAAAGACAGAGGGATTCACCCCTCCACTTT. The V and J genes are TRBV2 and TRBJ1-6; possibly TRBD1 for D (5 bases). Trimming pared 6 bases from V and 8 bases from J, leaving 14 bases between. The CDR3 length is 14 residues. The V gene's germline CDR1 is SNHLY and CDR2 FYNNEI.

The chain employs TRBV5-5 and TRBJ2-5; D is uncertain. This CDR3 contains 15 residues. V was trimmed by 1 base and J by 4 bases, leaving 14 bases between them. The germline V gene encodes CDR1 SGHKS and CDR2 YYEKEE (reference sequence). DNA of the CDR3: TGTGCCAGCAGCTTGACGGGTATCATAGGAGAGACCCAGTACTTC. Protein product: CASSLTGIIGETQYF.

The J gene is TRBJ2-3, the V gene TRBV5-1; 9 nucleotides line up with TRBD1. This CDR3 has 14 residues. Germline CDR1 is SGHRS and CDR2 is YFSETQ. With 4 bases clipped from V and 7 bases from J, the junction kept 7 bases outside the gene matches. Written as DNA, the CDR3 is TGCGCCAGCAGCCCGGACAGGGGAGGGAATACGCAGTATTTT. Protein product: CASSPDRGGNTQYF.

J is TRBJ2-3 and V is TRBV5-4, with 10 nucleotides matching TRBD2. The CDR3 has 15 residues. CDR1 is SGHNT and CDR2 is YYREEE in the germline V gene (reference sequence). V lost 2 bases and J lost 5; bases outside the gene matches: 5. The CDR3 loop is CASSLAGGRVDTQYF. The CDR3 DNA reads TGTGCCAGCAGCTTAGCGGGGGGGCGCGTAGATACGCAGTATTTT.